Below, 8 T cell receptor beta chains from the same sample are listed, as sequenced in a study of blood T cell repertoires in COVID-19 (TCRdb year 2020). Libraries were prepared through the immunoSEQ multiplex PCR assay. TCRdb provides this immuneACCESS table in a form limited to in-frame rearrangements. Some clones are lacking; in checked studies, under half of them reflect an unresolved V gene, and why the rest are absent is not known. In this sample the table shows roughly 220,000 clones, 86% of which occur a single time. The ten largest account for 5% to 6.5% of the sample. The sample taken for sequencing was peripheral blood. The source is a man aged 80 or over with acute or convalescent COVID-19.

The chain links TRBV5-6 to TRBJ2-3; tentative D call: TRBD2 (5 bases). Germline V gene lookup returns CDR1 SGHDT and CDR2 YYEEEE. The CDR3 spans 14 residues. Trimming pared 4 bases from V and 5 bases from J, leaving 14 bases between. This CDR3 reads CASSERNTGDTQYF. CDR3 bases: TGTGCCAGCAGCGAGCGGAATACCGGAGATACGCAGTATTTT.

The chain combines TRBV7-2 with TRBJ2-7; TRBD2 might be the D (6 bases). The CDR3 runs to 14 residues. Germline V CDR1 and CDR2: SGHTA, FQGNSA. V shed 1 base and J shed 2 bases, with 9 bases lying between them. CDR3 loop: CASSLGLATYEQYF. The CDR3 nucleotides read TGTGCCAGCAGCTTAGGGCTAGCGACCTACGAGCAGTACTTC.

Concerning this clone: Compared with germline, one end of the junction differs, possibly owing to a read error. The J gene is TRBJ2-5, the V gene TRBV7-9, with 14 bases lining up with TRBD2. Germline values: CDR1 SEHNR, CDR2 FQNEAQ (reference sequence). The CDR3 loop spans 14 amino acids. The CDR3 region has the DNA TGTGCCAGCAGCTTAGATTCCCCGGGACTAGCGGGGGACTTC. Protein: CASSLDSPGLAGDF.

The chain recombines TRBV12-3 or TRBV12-4 with TRBJ2-7, with TRBD1 matching over 8 bases. The CDR3 totals 11 residues. The junction had 4 bases not matched to a gene; V was cut back by 6 bases and J by 9 bases. The CDR3 DNA reads TGTGCCAGCAGGCAGGGGGCGCGGCAGTACGTC. Amino acids: CASRQGARQYV.

V is TRBV7-2 and J is TRBJ2-7; 7 bases line up with TRBD2. J gave up 0 bases and V 6 bases, and 8 bases lay outside the gene matches. CDR1 is SGHTA, CDR2 FQGNSA, per germline. This CDR3 spans 15 amino acids. The CDR3: CASSATSDSSYEQYV. DNA of the CDR3: TGTGCCAGCAGTGCAACTAGCGACAGCTCCTACGAGCAGTACGTC.

The CDR3, as DNA: TGTGCCAGCAGCGCCGACAGGGGGCCCCACGAGCAGTACTTC. It codes for CASSADRGPHEQYF. This chain connects TRBV7-9 to TRBJ2-7; 10 nucleotides align to TRBD1. The length of the CDR3 is 14 residues. Germline V lookup: CDR1 SEHNR, CDR2 FQNEAQ (reference sequence). After removal of 5 bases from V and 5 bases from J, the junction contained 6 bases not matched to a gene.

This chain joins TRBV2 and TRBJ2-7; D is possibly TRBD2 (7 bases). Looked up from germline, CDR1 is SNHLY and CDR2 is FYNNEI. V lost 1 base and J 12 bases, leaving 19 bases between the germline ends. The CDR3 has 14 amino acids. This CDR3 is CASSEGPQGRVRYF. CDR3 nucleotide sequence: TGTGCCAGCAGTGAAGGCCCCCAGGGGAGGGTCAGGTACTTC.

CDR3 residues: CASSRGTSAAQYF. The DNA of the CDR3 is TGTGCCAGCAGTAGGGGGACTAGCGCGGCCCAGTACTTC. The chain combines TRBV6-5 with TRBJ2-5; TRBD2 matches 10 bases. With V trimmed by 5 bases and J by 9 bases, 6 bases remained unmatched. CDR3 length: 13 residues. CDR1 and CDR2 from the germline V gene are MNHEY and SVGAGI.